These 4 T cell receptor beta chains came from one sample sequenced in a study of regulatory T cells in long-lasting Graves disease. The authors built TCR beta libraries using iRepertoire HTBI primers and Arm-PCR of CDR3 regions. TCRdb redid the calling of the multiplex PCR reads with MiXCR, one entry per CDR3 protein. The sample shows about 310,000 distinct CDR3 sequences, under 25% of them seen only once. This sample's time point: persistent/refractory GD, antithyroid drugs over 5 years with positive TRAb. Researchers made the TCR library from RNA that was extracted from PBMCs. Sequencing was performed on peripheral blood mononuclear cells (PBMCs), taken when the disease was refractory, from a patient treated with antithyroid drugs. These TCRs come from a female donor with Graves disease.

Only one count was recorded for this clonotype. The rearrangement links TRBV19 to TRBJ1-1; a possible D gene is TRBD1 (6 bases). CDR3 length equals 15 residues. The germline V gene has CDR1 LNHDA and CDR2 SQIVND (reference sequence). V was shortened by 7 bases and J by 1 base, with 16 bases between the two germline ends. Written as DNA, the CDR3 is TGTGCCAGTATGTGGGGGCTAGGCTCGAACACTGAAGCTTTCTTT. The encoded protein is CASMWGLGSNTEAFF.

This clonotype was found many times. The CDR3 DNA sequence: TGTGCCAGCAGTTCCTTGACGGGCGTAAGGAACGAGCAGTACTTC. This codes for CASSSLTGVRNEQYF. The chain joins TRBV28 to TRBJ2-7; no firm D call. Trimming stripped 4 bases from V and 5 bases from J, with 18 bases between. Germline loops: CDR1 MDHEN, CDR2 SYDVKM. The length of the CDR3 is 15 residues.

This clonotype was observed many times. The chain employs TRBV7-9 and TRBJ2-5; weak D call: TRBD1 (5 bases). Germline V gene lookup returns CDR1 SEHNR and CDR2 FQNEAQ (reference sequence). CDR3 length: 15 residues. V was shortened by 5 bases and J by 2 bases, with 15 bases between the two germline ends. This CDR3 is CASSPRRVLQETQYF. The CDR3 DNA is TGTGCCAGCAGCCCTCGCAGGGTCCTACAAGAGACCCAGTACTTC.

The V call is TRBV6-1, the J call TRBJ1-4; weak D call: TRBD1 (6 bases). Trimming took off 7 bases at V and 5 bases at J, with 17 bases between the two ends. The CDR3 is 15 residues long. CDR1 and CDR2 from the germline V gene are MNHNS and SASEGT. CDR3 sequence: CASTHSTGENEKLFF. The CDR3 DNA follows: TGTGCCAGCACCCATTCGACAGGAGAAAATGAAAAACTGTTTTTT.